The 9 T cell receptor beta chains given below trace back to one sample, sequenced in a study of T cells in Graves' hyperthyroidism and ophthalmopathy. The source material, RNA transcripts, was used to amplify TCR beta CDR3 regions. A set of HTBI primers served as the primers for a first-round RT-PCR of the TCR CDR3. MiXCR, run by TCRdb on the multiplex PCR reads, gives a single entry per CDR3 protein. The sample has hundreds of thousands of distinct CDR3 sequences; approximately 15% are singletons. The sample was blood. Receptors originate from a woman aged 45-60 years with Graves' ophthalmopathy.

This clonotype occurred a few times. The V call is TRBV6-5, the J call TRBJ2-6, with unresolved D. V shed 2 bases and J shed 2 bases, with 10 bases lying between them. Germline-derived CDR1 and CDR2 are MNHEY and SVGAGI. This CDR3 is 16 amino acids long. As DNA, the CDR3 is TGTGCCAGCAGTTACCGTAGGCAGACTGGGGCCAACGTCCTGACTTTC. Residues: CASSYRRQTGANVLTF.

This clonotype occurred many times. This chain uses TRBV27 with TRBJ2-7; TRBD1 agrees at 9 bases. Trimming at V came to 6 bases and at J to 7 bases, leaving 10 bases not matched to a gene. The CDR3 totals 14 residues. Germline CDR1 is MNHEY and CDR2 is SMNVEV (reference sequence). CDR3 sequence (DNA): TGTGCCAGCAGCCTTCAACAGGGGGCCGTTGAGCAGTACTTC. It codes for CASSLQQGAVEQYF.

This clonotype was seen at least ten times. The chain recombines TRBV12-3 or TRBV12-4 with TRBJ1-6; 7 positions match TRBD1. The CDR3 runs 15 residues. With V trimmed by 4 bases and J by 5 bases, 5 bases remained unmatched. CDR3 nucleotide sequence: TGTGCCAGCAGTTCTCGACAGGGCGATAATTCACCCCTCCACTTT. Protein product: CASSSRQGDNSPLHF.

There are many counts of this clonotype. The chain has TRBV12-3 or TRBV12-4 and TRBJ2-5; 7 bases agree with TRBD2. This CDR3 region has 14 residues. The junction had 5 bases not matched to a gene; V was cut back by 6 bases and J by 1 base. The CDR3 bases are TGTGCCAGCAGCTACGGGACTATCCAAGAGACCCAGTACTTC. This codes for CASSYGTIQETQYF.

This clonotype was detected only a few times. This sequence joins TRBV25-1 and TRBJ2-1; D is possibly TRBD2 (5 bases). CDR1 is MGHDK, CDR2 SYGVNS, per germline. Between the trimmed V and J ends, which lost 6 bases and 10 bases, there was a span of 31 bases. The CDR3 runs to 18 residues. CDR3 in DNA: TGTGCCAGCAGAGCCTTGGATGGCAGGACGAGGGATGAACGCGAGCAGTTCTTC. It yields the protein CASRALDGRTRDEREQFF.

This clonotype was counted ten times or more. The chain couples TRBV28 to TRBJ2-7; D is uncertain. The germline gives CDR1 MDHEN, CDR2 SYDVKM. This CDR3 contains 13 residues. V dropped 7 bases and J dropped 0 bases, with 10 bases sitting between them. The CDR3 region has the DNA TGTGCCAGCAACGGCCACGGCTCCTACGAGCAGTACTTC. It codes for CASNGHGSYEQYF.

This clonotype was observed a few times. The chain joins TRBV10-3 to TRBJ2-3, with D perhaps TRBD1 (6 bases). The germline V gene encodes CDR1 ENHRY and CDR2 SYGVKD. The CDR3 spans 14 residues. Between the trimmed V and J ends, which lost 6 bases and 2 bases, there was a span of 12 bases. CDR3 coding DNA: TGTGCCATCAGAGACAGGAGATCCACAGATACGCAGTATTTT. Translating it yields CAIRDRRSTDTQYF.

This clonotype was observed many times. The chain has TRBV3-1 and TRBJ2-3; no clear D gene. With 5 bases removed from V and 3 bases from J, the gap between germline ends came to 3 bases. This CDR3 spans 11 amino acids. Germline CDR1 and CDR2: LGHDT and YNNKEL (reference sequence). CDR3 nucleotides: TGTGCCAGCAGCTTAACAGATACGCAGTATTTT. Its protein product is CASSLTDTQYF.

The sample holds a few counts of this clonotype. The chain joins TRBV20-1 to TRBJ2-7, with D perhaps TRBD1 (6 bases). The CDR3 spans 10 residues. Looked up from germline, CDR1 is DFQATT and CDR2 is SNEGSKA (reference sequence). Trimming took 2 bases from V and 7 from J, leaving 6 bases between them. This chain's CDR3 is CSARRGEQYF. DNA for the CDR3: TGCAGTGCTAGAAGGGGGGAGCAGTACTTC.